The 5 T cell receptor beta chains below all came from one sample that was sequenced in a study of PD-L1 blockade in urothelial cancer. Method: immunoSEQ multiplex PCR; TCRdb's copy keeps in-frame clones and lacks some. This sample has about 52,000 clones; approximately 80% occur once, and the top ten carry 3.6%. This material consisted of PBMCs, taken around atezolizumab (anti-PD-L1) treatment. The source is a man between 65 and 85 years old with urothelial cancer.

V gene TRBV5-4 combines with J gene TRBJ1-1, with 9 nucleotides matching TRBD1. V trimming: 4 bases; J trimming: 5 bases; junction bases outside the gene matches: 3. Germline-derived CDR1 and CDR2 are SGHNT and YYREEE (reference sequence). The CDR3 consists of 13 residues. Here the CDR3 reads CASSKTGGTEAFF. The DNA for the CDR3 is TGTGCCAGCAGCAAGACAGGGGGAACTGAAGCTTTCTTT.

This chain connects TRBV30 to TRBJ2-1; 7 nucleotides line up with TRBD2. CDR3 length: 15 residues. The trim removed 2 bases at V and 2 bases at J, leaving 6 bases unmatched. Germline CDR1 reads GTSNPN; CDR2 reads SVGIG (reference sequence). CDR3 amino acids: CAWSLLAEAYNEQFF. The CDR3 bases are TGTGCCTGGAGTCTCCTAGCGGAAGCCTACAATGAGCAGTTCTTC. The whole variable domain, filled in from reference TRBV30 and TRBJ2-1, reads SQTIHQWPATLVQPVGSPLSLECTVEGTSNPNLYWYRQAAGRGLQLLFYSVGIGQISSEVPQNLSASRPQDRQFILSSKKLLLSDSGFYLCAWSLLAEAYNEQFFGPGTRLTVL.

The V and J genes are TRBV6-5 and TRBJ1-1; a possible D gene is TRBD1 (5 bases). The germline CDR1 and CDR2 sequences are MNHEY and SVGAGI. The CDR3 is made up of 14 amino acids. Trimming cost V 6 bases and J 6 bases, with 17 bases left between them. CDR3 sequence reads: CASRPPRGEAEAFF. The CDR3 coding sequence is TGTGCCAGCAGACCCCCCCGAGGGGAGGCTGAAGCTTTCTTT.

This clone was seen repeatedly, ten times or more. The chain employs TRBV25-1 and TRBJ2-5, with 7 nucleotides matching TRBD2. V dropped 2 bases and J dropped 4; count of bases not matched to a gene: 10. This CDR3 has 16 residues. Germline CDR1 reads MGHDK; CDR2 reads SYGVNS. In nucleotides, the CDR3 is TGTGCCAGCAGTGAAGGTACGGGGCGGGAGCGAGAGACCCAGTACTTC. Protein product: CASSEGTGRERETQYF.

The rearrangement uses TRBV6-6 and TRBJ2-7; no clear D gene. The V and J ends lost 2 bases and 0 bases respectively, with 11 bases between them. This CDR3 has 15 amino acids. In germline, CDR1 is MNHNY, CDR2 SVGAGI (reference sequence). This CDR3 reads CASSYAVGSSYEQYF. The CDR3 nucleotides are TGTGCCAGCAGTTACGCGGTCGGCAGCTCCTACGAGCAGTACTTC.